This T cell receptor (beta chain) was sequenced during a study of shared clonotypes between healthy human individuals. In germline, CDR1 is PRHDT, CDR2 FYEKMQ (reference sequence). CDR3 length: 15 residues. Germline trimming cut 5 bases from V and 6 bases from J; bases unmatched to any gene: 7. TCRdb's copy holds only in-frame clones and misses some; the assay was immunoSEQ multiplex PCR. The table has some 1,900,000 clones, over 85% seen once. With regard to this clone: Its specificity is not known.

Findings of the study overall: Sampling involved blood alone; tissue repertoires likely differ.

Terminally differentiated effector memory CD45RA+ cells were excluded from the naive CD8 cells, which were CD45RO-negative and positively selected for CCR7. The material sequenced was naive CD8+ T cells sorted from blood. The chain employs TRBV13 and TRBJ2-7; 13 bases align to TRBD2. This TCR came from a man between 18 and 29 years old in good health. The CDR3 sequence: CASSSTGLAGAEQYF. DNA for the CDR3: TGTGCCAGCAGCAGCACCGGACTAGCGGGAGCCGAGCAGTACTTC.